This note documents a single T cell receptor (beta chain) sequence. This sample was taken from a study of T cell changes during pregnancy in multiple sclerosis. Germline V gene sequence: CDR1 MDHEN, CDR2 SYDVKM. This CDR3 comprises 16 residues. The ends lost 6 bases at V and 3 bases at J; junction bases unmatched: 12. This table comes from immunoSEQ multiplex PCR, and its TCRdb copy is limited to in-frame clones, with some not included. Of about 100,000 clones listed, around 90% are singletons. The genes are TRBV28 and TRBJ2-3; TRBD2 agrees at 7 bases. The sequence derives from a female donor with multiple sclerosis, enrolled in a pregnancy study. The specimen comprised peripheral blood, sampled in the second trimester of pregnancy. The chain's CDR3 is CASSVSGKGRTDTQYF. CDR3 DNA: TGTGCCAGCAGCGTAAGCGGGAAGGGTCGAACAGATACGCAGTATTTT.